The 2 T cell receptor beta chains listed next were all sequenced from one sample in a study of Ad26.COV2.S vaccination and SARS-CoV-2 variants. Documented treatment: 15 to 20 received Ad26.COV2.S at low or high dose, single or two shots; roughly 5 received placebo; per-sample allocation not given. Material that was analyzed had been drawn on day 63 after the first vaccine or placebo injection. Assay: immunoSEQ multiplex PCR; the TCRdb copy retains only in-frame clones and omits some. The sample shows 410,000 or so clones, approximately 92% of them seen only once. The starting material was peripheral blood, obtained in a trial of Ad26.COV2.S vaccine versus placebo. These TCRs come from a person aged 18-65 years who received the Ad26.COV2.S COVID-19 vaccine or a placebo.

J is TRBJ2-2 and V is TRBV10-3; 16 nucleotides align to TRBD2. CDR1 ENHRY and CDR2 SYGVKD come from the germline V gene. The CDR3 spans 19 residues. Losses at the gene ends were 6 bases for V and 4 bases for J; bases not matched to a gene: 11. The CDR3 region is CAISLGLAGGRLSTGELFF. Written as DNA, the CDR3 is TGTGCCATCAGCCTGGGACTAGCGGGGGGGCGATTATCCACCGGGGAGCTGTTTTTT.

The J gene is TRBJ1-3, the V gene TRBV5-5; D not certain. Trimming cost V 3 bases and J 0 bases, with 7 bases left between them. Per the germline V gene, CDR1 is SGHKS and CDR2 is YYEKEE (reference sequence). The CDR3 covers 14 residues. For the CDR3, the DNA is TGTGCCAGCAGCTCGAGGATCTCTGGAAACACCATATATTTT. Its translation: CASSSRISGNTIYF.